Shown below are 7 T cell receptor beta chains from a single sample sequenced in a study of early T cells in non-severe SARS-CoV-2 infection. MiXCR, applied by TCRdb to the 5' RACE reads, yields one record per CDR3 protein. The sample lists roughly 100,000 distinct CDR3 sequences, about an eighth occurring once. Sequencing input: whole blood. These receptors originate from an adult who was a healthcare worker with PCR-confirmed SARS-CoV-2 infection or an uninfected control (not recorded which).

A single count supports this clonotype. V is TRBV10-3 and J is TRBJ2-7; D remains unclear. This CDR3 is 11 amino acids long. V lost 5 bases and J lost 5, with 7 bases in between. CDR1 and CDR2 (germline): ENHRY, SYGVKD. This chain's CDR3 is CAISIGDEQYF. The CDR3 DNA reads TGTGCCATCAGTATTGGGGACGAGCAGTACTTC.

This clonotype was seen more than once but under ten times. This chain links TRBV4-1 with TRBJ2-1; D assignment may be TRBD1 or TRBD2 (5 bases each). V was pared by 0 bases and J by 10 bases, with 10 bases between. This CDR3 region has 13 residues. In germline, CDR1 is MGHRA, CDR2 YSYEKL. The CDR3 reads CASSQERGSEQFF. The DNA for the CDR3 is TGCGCCAGCAGCCAAGAGAGGGGTAGCGAGCAGTTCTTC.

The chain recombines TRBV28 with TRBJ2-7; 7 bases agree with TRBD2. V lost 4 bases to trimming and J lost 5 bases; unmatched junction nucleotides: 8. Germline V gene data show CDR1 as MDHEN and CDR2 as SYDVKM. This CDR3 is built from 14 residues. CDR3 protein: CASSWREGRNEQYF. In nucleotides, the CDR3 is TGTGCCAGCAGTTGGAGGGAGGGGCGGAACGAGCAGTACTTC.

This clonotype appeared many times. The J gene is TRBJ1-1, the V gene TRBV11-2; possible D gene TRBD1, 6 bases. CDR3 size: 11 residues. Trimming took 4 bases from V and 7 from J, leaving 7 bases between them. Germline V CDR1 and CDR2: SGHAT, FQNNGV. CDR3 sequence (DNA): TGTGCCAGCAGCTCCAGGGGTGAAGCTTTCTTT. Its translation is CASSSRGEAFF.

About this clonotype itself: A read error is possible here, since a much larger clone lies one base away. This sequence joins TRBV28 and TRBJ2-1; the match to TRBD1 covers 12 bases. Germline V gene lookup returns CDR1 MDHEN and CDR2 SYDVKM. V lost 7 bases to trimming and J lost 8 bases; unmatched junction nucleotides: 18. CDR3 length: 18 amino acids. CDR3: CASTPVGQGASRSDEQFF. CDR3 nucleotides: TGTGCCAGCACTCCGGTGGGACAGGGGGCTAGCAGGAGTGATGAGCAGTTCTTC.

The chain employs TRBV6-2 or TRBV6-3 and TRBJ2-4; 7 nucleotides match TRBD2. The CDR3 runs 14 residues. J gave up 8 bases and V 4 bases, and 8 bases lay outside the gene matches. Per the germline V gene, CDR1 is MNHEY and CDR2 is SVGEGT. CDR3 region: CASSFRLAWHIQYF. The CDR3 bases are TGTGCCAGCAGTTTCCGACTAGCTTGGCACATTCAGTACTTC.

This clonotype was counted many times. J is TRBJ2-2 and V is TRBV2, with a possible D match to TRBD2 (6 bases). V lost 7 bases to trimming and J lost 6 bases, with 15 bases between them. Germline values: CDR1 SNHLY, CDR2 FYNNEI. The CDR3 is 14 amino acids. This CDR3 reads CASKAGREPGELFF. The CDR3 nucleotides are TGTGCCAGCAAAGCGGGTCGGGAGCCCGGGGAGCTGTTTTTT.